This T cell receptor (beta chain) was sequenced in a study of T cell changes during pregnancy in multiple sclerosis. Per the germline V gene, CDR1 is SGHRS and CDR2 is YFSETQ. This CDR3 has 15 residues. Trimming took off 0 bases at V and 1 base at J, with 8 bases between the two ends. The repertoire was sequenced with immunoSEQ multiplex PCR; TCRdb's copy has only in-frame clones and lacks some. The sample consists of about 94,000 clones, under 95% of them appearing once. The chain links TRBV5-1 to TRBJ1-3; D is ambiguous. The sequences come from peripheral blood, collected after pregnancy. The source is a female donor with multiple sclerosis, enrolled in a pregnancy study. The CDR3 region is CASSLAPLSGNTIYF. DNA for the CDR3: TGCGCCAGCAGCTTGGCCCCCCTTTCTGGAAACACCATATATTTT.